The rows below give T cell receptor beta chains drawn from one sample of a study of cytomegalovirus exposure and HLA in healthy donors. Measured with immunoSEQ multiplex PCR; TCRdb has only the in-frame clones, and not every one. In the table there are roughly 59,000 clones, approximately 92% of which are singletons. The sample was PBMCs. The receptor set was obtained from a man aged 18 to 29 in good health and CMV-seropositive. The CDR3 runs from the conserved cysteine through the conserved F or W. Each record gives: clone size, J gene, CDR3 length, V gene, D gene, CDR3 DNA, CDR3 protein. The D gene is left open where the match is weak. Clone size, where shown, is once, few, many, or a class for clones that have expanded.

- | TRBJ2-7 | 13 | TRBV6-6 | - | TGTGCCAGCAGCAATACACCAGATTACGAGCAGTACTTC | CASSNTPDYEQYF
- | TRBJ1-1 | 17 | TRBV4-1 | TRBD1 | TGCGCCAGCAGCCAGGCCCGGGGGACAGGGTATGGGCCTGAAGCTTTCTTT | CASSQARGTGYGPEAFF
- | TRBJ2-7 | 15 | TRBV6-5 | TRBD1 | TGTGCCAGCAGTTGCGAGGACAGGGGGAGGTACGAGCAGTACTTC | CASSCEDRGRYEQYF
- | TRBJ2-3 | 18 | TRBV9 | TRBD1 | TGTGCCAGCAGCGTGTCCTTAAAGACAGGGGAGTCACAAGATACGCAGTATTTT | CASSVSLKTGESQDTQYF
medium-sized | TRBJ1-2 | 10 | TRBV7-9 | - | TGTGCCAGCAGACCGGACAGCGGTACCTTC | CASRPDSGTF
- | TRBJ1-5 | 15 | TRBV6-6 | - | TGTGCCAGCAGTTACGGGGGGTCCCCTAGTCAGCCCCAGCATTTT | CASSYGGSPSQPQHF
- | TRBJ1-3 | 16 | TRBV6-5 | TRBD1 | TGTGCCAGCAGTTACTCGGGACAGCTATCTGGAAACACCATATATTTT | CASSYSGQLSGNTIYF
- | TRBJ2-2 | 12 | TRBV5-1 | - | TGCGCCAGCAGCCCAGGGGTGGGGGAGCTGTTTTTT | CASSPGVGELFF
- | TRBJ2-5 | 16 | TRBV5-1 | TRBD1 | TGCGCCAGCAGCGGGACGACAGGGAGTGATCAAGAGACCCAGTACTTC | CASSGTTGSDQETQYF
- | TRBJ2-1 | 15 | TRBV9 | - | TGTGCCAGCAGCGTAGGACAGACCCAGTACAATGAGCAGTTCTTC | CASSVGQTQYNEQFF
- | TRBJ2-7 | 14 | TRBV5-4 | - | TGTGCCAGCAGCTTGGTGGGGGCTCCCTACGAGCAGTACTTC | CASSLVGAPYEQYF
once | TRBJ2-7 | 15 | TRBV5-1 | - | TGCGCCAGCAGCTTGGCTGGAATCAGAACAGGCGAGCAGTACTTC | CASSLAGIRTGEQYF
once | TRBJ2-7 | 15 | TRBV15 | TRBD2 | TGTGCCACCAGCAGGAGACTAGCGGGAGTCTACGAGCAGTACTTC | CATSRRLAGVYEQYF
- | TRBJ2-7 | 15 | TRBV4-2 | TRBD1 | TGTGCCAACCCTTCTCTCGGGACAGGGGCCTACGAGCAGTACTTC | CANPSLGTGAYEQYF
- | TRBJ1-4 | 14 | TRBV27 | TRBD1 | TGTGCCAGCAGGAACAGGGGAGCTAATGAAAAACTGTTTTTT | CASRNRGANEKLFF